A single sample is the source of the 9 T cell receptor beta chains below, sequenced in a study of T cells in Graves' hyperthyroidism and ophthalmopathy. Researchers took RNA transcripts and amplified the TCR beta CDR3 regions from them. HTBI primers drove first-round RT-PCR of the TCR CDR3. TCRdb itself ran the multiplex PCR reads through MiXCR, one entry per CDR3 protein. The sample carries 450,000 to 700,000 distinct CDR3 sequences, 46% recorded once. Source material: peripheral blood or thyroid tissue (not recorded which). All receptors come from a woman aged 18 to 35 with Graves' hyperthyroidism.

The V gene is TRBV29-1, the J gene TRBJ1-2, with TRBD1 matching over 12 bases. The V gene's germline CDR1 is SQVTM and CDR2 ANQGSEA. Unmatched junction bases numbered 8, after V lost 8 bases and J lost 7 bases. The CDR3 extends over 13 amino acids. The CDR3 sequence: CSSTGTGGTGYTF. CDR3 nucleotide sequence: TGCAGCAGTACGGGGACAGGGGGCACTGGCTACACCTTC.

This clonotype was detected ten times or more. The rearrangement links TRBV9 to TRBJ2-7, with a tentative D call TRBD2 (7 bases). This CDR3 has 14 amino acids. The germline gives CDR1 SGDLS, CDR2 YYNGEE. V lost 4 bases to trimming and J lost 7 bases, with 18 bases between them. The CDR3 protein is CASSSVGGASEQYF. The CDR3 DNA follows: TGTGCCAGCAGCTCCGTGGGGGGGGCGAGTGAGCAGTACTTC.

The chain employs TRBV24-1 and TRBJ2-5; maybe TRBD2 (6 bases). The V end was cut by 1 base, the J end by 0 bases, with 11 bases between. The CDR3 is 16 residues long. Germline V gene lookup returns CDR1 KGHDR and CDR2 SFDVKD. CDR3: CATSDFGRTNQETQYF. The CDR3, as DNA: TGTGCCACCAGTGATTTTGGGAGGACAAACCAAGAGACCCAGTACTTC.

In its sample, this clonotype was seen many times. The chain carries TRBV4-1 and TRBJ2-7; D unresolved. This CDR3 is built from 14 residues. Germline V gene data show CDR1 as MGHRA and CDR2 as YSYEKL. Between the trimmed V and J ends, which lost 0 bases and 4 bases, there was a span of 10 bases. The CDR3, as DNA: TGCGCCAGCAGCCAAGAACCTGGGCAATACGAGCAGTACTTC. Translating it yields CASSQEPGQYEQYF.

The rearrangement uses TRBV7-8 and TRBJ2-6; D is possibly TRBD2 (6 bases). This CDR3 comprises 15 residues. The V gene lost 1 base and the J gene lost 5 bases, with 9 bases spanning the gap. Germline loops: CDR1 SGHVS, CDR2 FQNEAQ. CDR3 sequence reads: CASSLGRGRANVLTF. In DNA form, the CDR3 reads TGTGCCAGCAGCTTAGGTCGCGGGAGGGCCAACGTCCTGACTTTC. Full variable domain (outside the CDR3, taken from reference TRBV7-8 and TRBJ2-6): GAGVSQSPRYKVAKRGQDVALRCDPISGHVSLFWYQQALGQGPEFLTYFQNEAQLDKSGLPSDRFFAERPEGSVSTLKIQRTQQEDSAVYLCASSLGRGRANVLTFGAGSRLTVL.

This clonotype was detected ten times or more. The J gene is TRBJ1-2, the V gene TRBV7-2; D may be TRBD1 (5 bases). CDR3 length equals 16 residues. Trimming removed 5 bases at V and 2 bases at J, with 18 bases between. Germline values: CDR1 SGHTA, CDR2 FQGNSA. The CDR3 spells CASSARGGTVNYGYTF. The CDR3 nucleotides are TGTGCCAGCAGCGCCCGGGGCGGGACGGTCAACTATGGCTACACCTTC. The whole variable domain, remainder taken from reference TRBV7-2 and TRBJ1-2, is GAGVSQSPSNKVTEKGKDVELRCDPISGHTALYWYRQSLGQGLEFLIYFQGNSAPDKSGLPSDRFSAERTGGSVSTLTIQRTQQEDSAVYLCASSARGGTVNYGYTFGSGTRLTVV.

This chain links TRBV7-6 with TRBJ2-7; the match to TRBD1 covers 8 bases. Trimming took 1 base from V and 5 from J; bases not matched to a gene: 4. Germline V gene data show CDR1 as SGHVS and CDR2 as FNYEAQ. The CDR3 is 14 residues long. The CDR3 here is CASSLGQGADEQYF. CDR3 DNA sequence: TGTGCCAGCAGCTTAGGTCAGGGGGCTGACGAGCAGTACTTC.

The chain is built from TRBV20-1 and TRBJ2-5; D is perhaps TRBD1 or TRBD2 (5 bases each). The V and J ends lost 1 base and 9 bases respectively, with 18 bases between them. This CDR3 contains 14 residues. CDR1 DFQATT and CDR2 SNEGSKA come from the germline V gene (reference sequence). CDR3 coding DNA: TGCAGTGCTAGAGGGGGCAGCGGCAATCAGCCCCAGTACTTC. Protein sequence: CSARGGSGNQPQYF.

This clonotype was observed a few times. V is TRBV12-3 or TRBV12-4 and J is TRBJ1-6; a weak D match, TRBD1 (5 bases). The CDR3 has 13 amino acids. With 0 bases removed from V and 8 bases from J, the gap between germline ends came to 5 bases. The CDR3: CASSLAGDSPLHF. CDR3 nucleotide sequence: TGTGCCAGCAGTTTAGCGGGGGATTCACCCCTCCACTTT.